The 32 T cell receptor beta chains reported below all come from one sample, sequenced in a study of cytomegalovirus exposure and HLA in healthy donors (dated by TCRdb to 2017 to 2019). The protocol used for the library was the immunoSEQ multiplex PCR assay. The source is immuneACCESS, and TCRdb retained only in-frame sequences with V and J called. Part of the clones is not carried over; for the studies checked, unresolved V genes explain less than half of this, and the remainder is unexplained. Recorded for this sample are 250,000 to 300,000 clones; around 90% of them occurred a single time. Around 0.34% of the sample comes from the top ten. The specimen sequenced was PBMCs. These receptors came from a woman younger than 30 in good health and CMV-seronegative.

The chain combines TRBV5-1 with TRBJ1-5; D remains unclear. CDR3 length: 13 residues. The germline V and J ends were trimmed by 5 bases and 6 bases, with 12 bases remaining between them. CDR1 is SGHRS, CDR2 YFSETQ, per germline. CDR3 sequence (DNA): TGCGCCAGCAGATTGCGGGTGGGTCAGCCCCAGCATTTT. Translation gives CASRLRVGQPQHF.

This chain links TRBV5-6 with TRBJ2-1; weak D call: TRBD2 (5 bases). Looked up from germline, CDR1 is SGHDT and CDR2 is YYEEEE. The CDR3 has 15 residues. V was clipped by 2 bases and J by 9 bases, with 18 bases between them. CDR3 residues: CASSFPSVRASEQFF. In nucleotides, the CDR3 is TGTGCCAGCAGCTTCCCGTCGGTGCGGGCCAGTGAGCAGTTCTTC.

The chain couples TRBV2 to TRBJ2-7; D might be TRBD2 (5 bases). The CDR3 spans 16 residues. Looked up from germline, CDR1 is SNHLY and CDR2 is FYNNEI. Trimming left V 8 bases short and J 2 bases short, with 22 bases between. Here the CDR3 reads CASGSEAASRAYEQYF. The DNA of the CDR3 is TGTGCCAGCGGGTCTGAGGCGGCTAGCCGGGCCTACGAGCAGTACTTC.

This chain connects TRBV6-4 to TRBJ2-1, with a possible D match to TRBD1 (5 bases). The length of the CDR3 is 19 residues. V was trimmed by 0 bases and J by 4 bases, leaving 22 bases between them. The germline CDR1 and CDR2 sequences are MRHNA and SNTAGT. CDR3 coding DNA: TGTGCCAGCAGTGACTCCCCCTTACAGGTCGCTGACCTATACAATGAGCAGTTCTTC. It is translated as CASSDSPLQVADLYNEQFF.

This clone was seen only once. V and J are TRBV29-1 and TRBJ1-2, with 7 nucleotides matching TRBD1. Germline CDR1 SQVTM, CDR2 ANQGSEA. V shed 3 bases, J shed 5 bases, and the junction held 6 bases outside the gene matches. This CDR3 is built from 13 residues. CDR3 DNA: TGCAGCGTTGACTCGGCAGGGGGGTATGGCTACACCTTC. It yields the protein CSVDSAGGYGYTF.

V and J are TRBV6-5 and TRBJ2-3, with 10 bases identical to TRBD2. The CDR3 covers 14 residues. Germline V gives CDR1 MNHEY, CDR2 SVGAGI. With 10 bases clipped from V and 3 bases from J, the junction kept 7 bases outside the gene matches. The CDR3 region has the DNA TGTGCCACCCTAAGCGGGGGGGCAACAGATACGCAGTATTTT. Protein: CATLSGGATDTQYF.

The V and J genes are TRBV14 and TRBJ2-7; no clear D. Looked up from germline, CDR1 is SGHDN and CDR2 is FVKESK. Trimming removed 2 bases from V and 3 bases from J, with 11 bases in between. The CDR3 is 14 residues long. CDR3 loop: CASSQRSGVYEQYF. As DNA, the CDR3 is TGTGCCAGCAGCCAACGGTCAGGCGTCTACGAGCAGTACTTC.

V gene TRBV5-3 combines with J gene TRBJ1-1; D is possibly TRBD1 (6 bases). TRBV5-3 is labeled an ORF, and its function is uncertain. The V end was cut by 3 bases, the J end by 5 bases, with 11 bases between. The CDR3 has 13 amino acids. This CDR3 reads CARSSNRETEAFF. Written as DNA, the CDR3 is TGTGCCAGAAGCTCCAACAGGGAGACTGAAGCTTTCTTT.

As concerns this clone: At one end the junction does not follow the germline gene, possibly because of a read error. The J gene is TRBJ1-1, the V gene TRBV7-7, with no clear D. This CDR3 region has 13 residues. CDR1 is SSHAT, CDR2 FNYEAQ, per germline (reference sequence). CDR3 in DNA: TGTGCTAGCAGCTTATTTAAGAACACTGAAGCTTTCTTT. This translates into CASSLFKNTEAFF.

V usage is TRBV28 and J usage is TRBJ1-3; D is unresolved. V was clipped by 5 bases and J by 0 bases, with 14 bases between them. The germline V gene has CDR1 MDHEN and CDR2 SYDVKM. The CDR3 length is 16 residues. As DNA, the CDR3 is TGTGCCAGCAGTCCCCACCTCTGGAGCTCTGGAAACACCATATATTTT. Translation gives CASSPHLWSSGNTIYF. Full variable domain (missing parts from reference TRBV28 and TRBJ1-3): DVKVTQSSRYLVKRTGEKVFLECVQDMDHENMFWYRQDPGLGLRLIYFSYDVKMKEKGDIPEGYSVSREKKERFSLILESASTNQTSMYLCASSPHLWSSGNTIYFGEGSWLTVV.

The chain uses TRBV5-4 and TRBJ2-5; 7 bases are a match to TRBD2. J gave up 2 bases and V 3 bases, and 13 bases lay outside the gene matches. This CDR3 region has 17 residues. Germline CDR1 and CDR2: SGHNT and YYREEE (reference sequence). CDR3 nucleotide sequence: TGTGCCAGCAGCTCCGGAATTACGCGGGAGTATCAAGAGACCCAGTACTTC. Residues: CASSSGITREYQETQYF.

The CDR3 sequence: CASSPPAVPNEQFF. The CDR3 DNA follows: TGTGCCAGCTCACCACCGGCCGTCCCCAATGAGCAGTTCTTC. The rearrangement joins TRBV18 to TRBJ2-1, with no clear D. CDR3 size: 14 residues. The germline gives CDR1 KGHSH, CDR2 LQKENI. The V end lost 0 bases, the J end lost 6 bases, and 9 bases lay between the germline ends.

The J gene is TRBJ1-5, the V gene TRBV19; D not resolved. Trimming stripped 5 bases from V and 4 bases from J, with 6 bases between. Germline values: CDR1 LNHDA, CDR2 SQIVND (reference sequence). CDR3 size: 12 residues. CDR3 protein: CASSWTNQPQHF. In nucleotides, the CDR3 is TGTGCCAGTAGTTGGACTAATCAGCCCCAGCATTTT.

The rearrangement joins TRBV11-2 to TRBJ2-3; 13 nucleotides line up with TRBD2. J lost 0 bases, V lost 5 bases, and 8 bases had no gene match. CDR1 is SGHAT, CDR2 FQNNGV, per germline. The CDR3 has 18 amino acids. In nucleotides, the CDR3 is TGTGCCAGCAGCCCCCGACTAGCGGGGGGTTCTAGCACAGATACGCAGTATTTT. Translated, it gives CASSPRLAGGSSTDTQYF.

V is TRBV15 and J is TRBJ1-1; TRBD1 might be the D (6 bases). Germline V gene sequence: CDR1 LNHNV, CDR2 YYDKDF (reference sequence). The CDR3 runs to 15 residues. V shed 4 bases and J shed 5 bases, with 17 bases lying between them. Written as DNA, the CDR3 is TGTGCCACCAGCACGACGTACACAGGGTTAACTGAAGCTTTCTTT. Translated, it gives CATSTTYTGLTEAFF.

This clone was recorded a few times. The CDR3, as DNA: TGTGCCAGCAGCGGAGGAGGGGACGAGCAGTACTTC. Translation: CASSGGGDEQYF. J is TRBJ2-7 and V is TRBV7-8; a possible D gene is TRBD2 (6 bases). Germline CDR1 SGHVS, CDR2 FQNEAQ. CDR3 size: 12 residues. V lost 5 bases, J lost 5 bases, and 10 bases lay in between.

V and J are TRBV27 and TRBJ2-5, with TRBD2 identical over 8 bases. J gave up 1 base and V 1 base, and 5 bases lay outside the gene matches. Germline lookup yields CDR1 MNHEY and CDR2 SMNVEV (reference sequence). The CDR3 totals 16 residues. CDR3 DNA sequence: TGTGCCAGCAGTTTATTCGGCGGGGGGTCCCAAGAGACCCAGTACTTC. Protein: CASSLFGGGSQETQYF.

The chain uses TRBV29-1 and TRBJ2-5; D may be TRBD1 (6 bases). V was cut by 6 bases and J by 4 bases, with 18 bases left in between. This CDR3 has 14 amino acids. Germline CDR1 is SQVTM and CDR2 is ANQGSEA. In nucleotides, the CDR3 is TGCAGCGTCGCGGAGACAGGTTGGGGAGAGACCCAGTACTTC. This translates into CSVAETGWGETQYF.

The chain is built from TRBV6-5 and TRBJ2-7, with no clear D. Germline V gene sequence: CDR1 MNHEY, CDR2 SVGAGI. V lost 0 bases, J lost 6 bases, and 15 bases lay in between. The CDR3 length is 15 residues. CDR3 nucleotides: TGTGCCAGCAGTTACTCGAGTGTAAGTTTCCCCGAGCAGTACTTC. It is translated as CASSYSSVSFPEQYF.

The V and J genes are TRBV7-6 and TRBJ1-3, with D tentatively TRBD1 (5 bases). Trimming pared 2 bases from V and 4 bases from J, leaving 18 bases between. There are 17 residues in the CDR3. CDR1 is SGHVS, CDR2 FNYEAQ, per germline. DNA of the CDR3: TGTGCCAGCAGCTTAATAGTGGGGCAGGGTACCGGAAACACCATATATTTT. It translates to CASSLIVGQGTGNTIYF.

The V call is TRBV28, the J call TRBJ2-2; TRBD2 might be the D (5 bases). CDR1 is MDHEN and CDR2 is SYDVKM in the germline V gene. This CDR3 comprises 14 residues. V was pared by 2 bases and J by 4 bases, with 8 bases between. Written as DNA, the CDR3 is TGTGCCAGCAGTTTACTAGGAGGCACCGGGGAGCTGTTTTTT. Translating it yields CASSLLGGTGELFF.

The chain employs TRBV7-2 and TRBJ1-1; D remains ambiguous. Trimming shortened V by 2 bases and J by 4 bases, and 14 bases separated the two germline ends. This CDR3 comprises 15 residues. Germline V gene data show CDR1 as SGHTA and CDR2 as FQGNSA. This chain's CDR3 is CASSLIGERGTEAFF. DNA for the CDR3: TGTGCCAGCAGCTTAATCGGGGAGCGTGGCACTGAAGCTTTCTTT. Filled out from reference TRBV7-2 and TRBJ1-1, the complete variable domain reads GAGVSQSPSNKVTEKGKDVELRCDPISGHTALYWYRQSLGQGLEFLIYFQGNSAPDKSGLPSDRFSAERTGGSVSTLTIQRTQQEDSAVYLCASSLIGERGTEAFFGQGTRLTVV.

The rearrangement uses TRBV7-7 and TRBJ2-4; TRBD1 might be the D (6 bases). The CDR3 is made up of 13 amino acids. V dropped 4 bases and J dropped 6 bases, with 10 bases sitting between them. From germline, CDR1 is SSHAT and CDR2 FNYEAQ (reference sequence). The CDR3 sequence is CASSSSQGNIQYF. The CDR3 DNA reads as TGTGCCAGCAGCTCCTCACAGGGAAACATTCAGTACTTC.

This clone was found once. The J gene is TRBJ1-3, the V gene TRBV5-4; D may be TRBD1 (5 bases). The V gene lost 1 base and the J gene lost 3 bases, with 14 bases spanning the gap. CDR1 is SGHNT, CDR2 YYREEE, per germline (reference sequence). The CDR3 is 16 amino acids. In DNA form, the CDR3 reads TGTGCCAGCAGCTTGTCAGGGTCGGCAGTTGGAAACACCATATATTTT. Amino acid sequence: CASSLSGSAVGNTIYF.

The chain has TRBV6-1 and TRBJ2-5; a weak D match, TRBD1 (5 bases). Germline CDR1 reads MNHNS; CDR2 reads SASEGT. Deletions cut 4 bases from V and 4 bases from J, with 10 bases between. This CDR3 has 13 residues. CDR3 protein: CASSGGAAETQYF. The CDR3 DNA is TGTGCCAGCAGTGGTGGGGCGGCAGAGACCCAGTACTTC.

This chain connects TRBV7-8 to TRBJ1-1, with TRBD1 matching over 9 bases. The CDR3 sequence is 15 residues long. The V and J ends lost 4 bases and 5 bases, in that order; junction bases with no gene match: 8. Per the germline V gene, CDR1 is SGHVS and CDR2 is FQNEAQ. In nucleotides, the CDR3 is TGTGCCAGCAGCTCCACAGGGGGCGCGTCGACTGAAGCTTTCTTT. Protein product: CASSSTGGASTEAFF.

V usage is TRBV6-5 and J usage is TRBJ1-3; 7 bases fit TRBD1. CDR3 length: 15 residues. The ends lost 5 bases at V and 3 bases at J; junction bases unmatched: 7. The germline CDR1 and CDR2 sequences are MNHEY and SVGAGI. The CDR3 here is CASSIGQALGNTIYF. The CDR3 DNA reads TGTGCCAGCAGTATAGGACAGGCCCTTGGAAACACCATATATTTT.

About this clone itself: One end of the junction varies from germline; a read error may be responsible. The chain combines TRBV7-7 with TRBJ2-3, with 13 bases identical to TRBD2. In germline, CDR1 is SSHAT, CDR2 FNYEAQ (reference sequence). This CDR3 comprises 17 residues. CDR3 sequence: CASSPGLTSGGADTQYF. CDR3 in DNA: TGTGCTAGCAGCCCGGGCCTAACTAGCGGGGGGGCAGATACGCAGTATTTT. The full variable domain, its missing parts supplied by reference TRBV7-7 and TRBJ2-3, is GAGVSQSPRYKVTKRGQDVTLRCDPISSHATLYWYQQALGQGPEFLTYFNYEAQPDKSGLPSDRFSAERPEGSISTLTIQRTEQRDSAMYRCASSPGLTSGGADTQYFGPGTRLTVL.

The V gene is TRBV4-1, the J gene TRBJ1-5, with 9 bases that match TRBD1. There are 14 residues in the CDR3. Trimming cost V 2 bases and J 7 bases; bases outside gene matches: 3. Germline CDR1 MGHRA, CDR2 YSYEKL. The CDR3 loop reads CASSQLGQGQPQHF. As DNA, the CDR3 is TGCGCCAGCAGCCAATTGGGACAGGGCCAGCCCCAGCATTTT.

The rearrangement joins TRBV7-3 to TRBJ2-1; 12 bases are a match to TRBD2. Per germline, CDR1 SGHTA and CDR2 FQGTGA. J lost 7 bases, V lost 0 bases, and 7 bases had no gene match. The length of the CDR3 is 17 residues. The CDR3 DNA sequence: TGTGCCAGCAGCTTAACGTCTAGCGGGGGGGCGGCAAATGAGCAGTTCTTC. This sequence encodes CASSLTSSGGAANEQFF.

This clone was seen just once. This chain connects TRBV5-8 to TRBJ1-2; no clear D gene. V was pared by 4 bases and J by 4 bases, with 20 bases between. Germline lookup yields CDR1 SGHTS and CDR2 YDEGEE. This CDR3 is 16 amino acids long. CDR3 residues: CASSPRGSPLGYGYTF. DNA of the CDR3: TGTGCCAGCAGCCCTAGAGGGTCGCCTCTAGGCTATGGCTACACCTTC.

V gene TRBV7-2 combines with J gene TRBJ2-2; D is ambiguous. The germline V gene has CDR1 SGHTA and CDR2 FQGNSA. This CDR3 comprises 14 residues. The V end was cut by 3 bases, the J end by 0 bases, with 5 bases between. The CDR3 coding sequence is TGTGCCAGCAGCTTCCGCGCGAACACCGGGGAGCTGTTTTTT. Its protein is CASSFRANTGELFF.